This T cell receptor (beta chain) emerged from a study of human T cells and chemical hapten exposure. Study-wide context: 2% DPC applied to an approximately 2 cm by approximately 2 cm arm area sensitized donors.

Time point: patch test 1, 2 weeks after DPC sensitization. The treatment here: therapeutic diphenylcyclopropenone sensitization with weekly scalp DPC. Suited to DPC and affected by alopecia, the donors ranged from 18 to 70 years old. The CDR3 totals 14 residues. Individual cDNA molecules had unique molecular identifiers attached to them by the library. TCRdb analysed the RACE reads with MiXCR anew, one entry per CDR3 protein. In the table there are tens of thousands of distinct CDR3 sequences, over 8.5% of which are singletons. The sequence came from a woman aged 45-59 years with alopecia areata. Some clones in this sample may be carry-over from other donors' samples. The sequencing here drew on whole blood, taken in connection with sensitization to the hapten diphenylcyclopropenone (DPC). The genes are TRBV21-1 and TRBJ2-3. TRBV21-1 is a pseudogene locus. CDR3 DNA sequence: TGTGCCAGCAGCAAGGGGTGTGACTCGGATACGCAGTATTTT. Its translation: CASSKGCDSDTQYF.